Listed below are T cell receptor beta chains from one sample, sequenced in a study of CD8 T cells in ankylosing spondylitis. A single record per CDR3 protein comes from TCRdb applying MiXCR to the 5' RACE reads. The repertoire includes about 750,000 distinct CDR3 sequences, 15% to 20% of them detected once, and around 19% sits in the top ten. The sample consisted of blood, either unsorted or a sorted T cell fraction (not recorded which). These receptors came from a male donor with ankylosing spondylitis. CDR3s include the opening cysteine and the closing phenylalanine or tryptophan. The D gene is left open where the match is weak. Clone size appears in some rows only: once, few, many, or a class for an expanded clone.

>TRBJ2-7|TRBD2|-|TRBV6-2/TRBV6-3
CASRRTSGRREQYF
TGTGCCAGCAGACGGACTAGCGGGAGGCGCGAGCAGTACTTC
>TRBJ2-2|-|once|TRBV4-2
CASSQEEGAHTGELFF
TGTGCCAGCAGCCAAGAGGAGGGGGCGCACACCGGGGAGCTGTTTTTT
>TRBJ2-1|TRBD2|few|TRBV7-2
CASSLSYTSGSNEQFF
TGTGCCAGCAGCTTAAGTTATACTAGCGGGAGCAATGAGCAGTTCTTC
>TRBJ2-7|TRBD1|many|TRBV7-8
CASSLDRTTYEQYF
TGTGCCAGCAGCTTGGACAGGACGACCTACGAGCAGTACTTC
>TRBJ1-3|-|few|TRBV20-1
CSARDRVAGIRSGNTIYF
TGCAGTGCTAGAGATCGGGTGGCAGGCATACGCTCTGGAAACACCATATATTTT
>TRBJ2-1|TRBD2|few|TRBV7-2
CASSPSGGGSNEQFF
TGTGCCAGCAGCCCGAGCGGGGGTGGTAGCAATGAGCAGTTCTTC
>TRBJ2-5|TRBD1|-|TRBV5-1
CASSSAGTGSETQYF
TGCGCCAGCAGCTCAGCCGGGACAGGGTCAGAGACCCAGTACTTC
>TRBJ2-4|TRBD1|few|TRBV4-1
CASSPGQGAQYGNIQYF
TGCGCCAGCAGCCCGGGACAGGGGGCGCAGTACGGAAACATTCAGTACTTC
>TRBJ1-1|-|-|TRBV7-9
CASSEGWTNTEAFF
TGTGCCAGCAGCGAGGGTTGGACCAACACTGAAGCTTTCTTT
>TRBJ2-5|-|few|TRBV6-6
CASSHPPQETQYF
TGTGCCAGCAGTCATCCTCCCCAAGAGACCCAGTACTTC
>TRBJ2-3|TRBD2|-|TRBV7-3
CASSFGLGADTQYF
TGTGCCAGCAGCTTCGGACTAGGAGCAGATACGCAGTATTTT
>TRBJ2-1|-|few|TRBV5-1
CASSRNEEQFF
TGCGCCAGCAGCCGTAACGAGGAGCAGTTCTTC
>TRBJ1-1|-|-|TRBV5-5
CASSSPVGGPFMNTEAFF
TGTGCCAGCAGCTCCCCCGTTGGTGGGCCGTTCATGAACACTGAAGCTTTCTTT
>TRBJ2-2|-|few|TRBV29-1
CSVEDWSTGELFF
TGCAGCGTCGAGGACTGGAGCACCGGGGAGCTGTTTTTT
>TRBJ1-1|-|few|TRBV5-1
CASSPPRVGDGKETEAFF
TGCGCCAGCAGCCCTCCTCGGGTGGGGGACGGGAAGGAAACTGAAGCTTTCTTT
>TRBJ2-3|TRBD2|-|TRBV12-3/TRBV12-4
CASSSPPGAGGIIFSTDTQYF
TGTGCCAGCAGTTCCCCCCCGGGGGCGGGGGGGATAATTTTTAGCACAGATACGCAGTATTTT
>TRBJ2-3|-|few|TRBV7-2
CASSLEPVADTQYF
TGTGCCAGCAGCTTAGAGCCTGTGGCAGATACGCAGTATTTT
>TRBJ2-3|-|-|TRBV20-1
CSARASVRGGDTQYF
TGCAGTGCTAGGGCGTCCGTACGTGGGGGGGATACGCAGTATTTT
>TRBJ2-2|-|-|TRBV11-3
CASSLSRRTTGELFF
TGTGCCAGCAGCTTATCCCGGCGGACCACCGGGGAGCTGTTTTTT
>TRBJ2-1|-|many|TRBV29-1
CSVGGASRGDEQFF
TGCAGCGTTGGGGGAGCTAGCAGGGGGGATGAGCAGTTCTTC
>TRBJ2-5|-|-|TRBV3-1
CASSQDDTEKETQYF
TGTGCCAGCAGCCAAGACGACACGGAAAAAGAGACCCAGTACTTC
>TRBJ1-2|-|few|TRBV29-1
CSVGAVGFGGYTF
TGCAGCGTTGGGGCGGTGGGTTTCGGTGGCTACACCTTC
>TRBJ2-7|-|-|TRBV27
CASSFGTSEQYF
TGTGCCAGCAGTTTCGGCACCTCCGAGCAGTACTTC
>TRBJ2-4|-|-|TRBV11-3
CASSLVLGPQYF
TGTGCCAGCAGCTTAGTTCTTGGCCCCCAGTACTTC
>TRBJ2-7|TRBD2|many|TRBV9
CASSRTTGLAAEQYF
TGTGCCAGCAGCCGAACCACGGGACTAGCGGCGGAGCAGTACTTC
>TRBJ2-7|-|-|TRBV29-1
CSVEGATGNYEQYF
TGCAGCGTTGAAGGGGCGACAGGAAACTACGAGCAGTACTTC
>TRBJ2-5|TRBD2|few|TRBV20-1
CSARLAGGSETQYF
TGCAGTGCTAGACTAGCGGGTGGATCAGAGACCCAGTACTTC
>TRBJ2-3|-|few|TRBV7-2
CASTTAGPGTQYF
TGTGCCAGCACCACGGCGGGGCCCGGTACGCAGTATTTT
>TRBJ1-1|TRBD1|-|TRBV4-3
CASSQATGGATEAFF
TGCGCCAGCAGCCAAGCGACAGGGGGCGCAACTGAAGCTTTCTTT
>TRBJ2-2|-|-|TRBV12-3/TRBV12-4
CASSRRDWANTGELFF
TGTGCCAGCAGCCGCCGGGACTGGGCGAACACCGGGGAGCTGTTTTTT
>TRBJ2-3|-|-|TRBV24-1
CATSDFRDSTDTQYF
TGTGCCACCAGTGATTTTAGGGACAGCACAGATACGCAGTATTTT
>TRBJ2-7|TRBD1|few|TRBV7-9
CASRTLGQDEQYF
TGTGCCAGCAGGACCCTGGGACAGGACGAGCAGTACTTC
>TRBJ2-3|-|few|TRBV6-1
CASSRGHSKRGGTDTQYF
TGTGCCAGCAGCAGAGGACACTCCAAACGGGGCGGCACAGATACGCAGTATTTT
>TRBJ1-2|-|-|TRBV15
CATSDRGYSLIYGYTF
TGTGCCACCAGCGATAGGGGGTACAGCCTAATTTATGGCTACACCTTC
>TRBJ2-7|TRBD2|-|TRBV20-1
CSAITAGGREQYF
TGCAGTGCTATTACGGCGGGAGGGCGAGAGCAGTACTTC
>TRBJ1-3|TRBD1|few|TRBV5-1
CASRTAPGQGKSGNTIYF
TGCGCCAGCAGAACCGCTCCGGGACAGGGTAAATCTGGAAACACCATATATTTT
>TRBJ2-3|-|once|TRBV19
CASNVPGTDTQYF
TGTGCCAGTAACGTACCGGGAACCGATACGCAGTATTTT
>TRBJ2-5|-|-|TRBV10-3
CAIGDRTVQETQYF
TGTGCCATCGGTGACCGAACTGTCCAAGAGACCCAGTACTTC
>TRBJ2-1|-|-|TRBV28
CASSSPSRGAREQFF
TGTGCCAGCAGCTCCCCGTCTAGGGGGGCGCGGGAGCAGTTCTTC
>TRBJ1-4|-|many|TRBV4-2
CASSQDLEQKLFF
TGTGCCAGCAGCCAAGATTTGGAACAAAAACTGTTTTTT
>TRBJ2-2|-|-|TRBV5-1
CASRSALGGAGELFF
TGCGCCAGCCGGTCGGCGTTGGGAGGTGCCGGGGAGCTGTTTTTT
>TRBJ2-3|-|few|TRBV27
CASSPQGGTDTQYF
TGTGCCAGCAGTCCGCAGGGGGGTACAGATACGCAGTATTTT
>TRBJ1-6|-|few|TRBV20-1
CSAPTSGDSPLHF
TGCAGTGCCCCGACAAGCGGGGATTCACCCCTCCACTTT
>TRBJ2-1|TRBD2|-|TRBV29-1
CSLSGGGSEQFF
TGCAGCCTTAGCGGGGGGGGCAGTGAGCAGTTCTTC
>TRBJ2-6|-|-|TRBV20-1
CSARLLSGANVLTF
TGCAGTGCTAGACTCCTATCTGGGGCCAACGTCCTGACTTTC
>TRBJ1-5|TRBD1|-|TRBV5-1
CASTGGPNQPQHF
TGCGCCAGTACAGGGGGCCCCAATCAGCCCCAGCATTTT
>TRBJ2-7|TRBD1|few|TRBV24-1
CATSEPGQGAGEQYF
TGTGCCACCAGTGAGCCGGGACAGGGGGCGGGCGAGCAGTACTTC
>TRBJ2-4|-|few|TRBV7-9
CASSLGQDLKNIQYF
TGTGCCAGCAGCTTAGGTCAAGACCTAAAAAACATTCAGTACTTC
>TRBJ1-4|-|-|TRBV7-4
CASSFFGNEKLFF
TGTGCCAGCAGCTTTTTCGGTAATGAAAAACTGTTTTTT
>TRBJ1-2|-|-|TRBV6-6
CASGPGYGYTF
TGTGCCAGCGGCCCCGGGTATGGCTACACCTTC
>TRBJ2-2|-|-|TRBV28
CASSFLALAGELFF
TGTGCCAGCAGTTTCCTAGCCCTCGCCGGGGAGCTGTTTTTT
>TRBJ2-1|-|many|TRBV28
CASSFLSSYNEQFF
TGTGCCAGCAGTTTCCTGAGCTCCTACAATGAGCAGTTCTTC
>TRBJ2-5|-|few|TRBV28
CASSPTGTLQETQYF
TGTGCCAGCAGCCCGACCGGGACGCTTCAAGAGACCCAGTACTTC
>TRBJ2-1|-|many|TRBV4-3
CASSQRLYYNEQFF
TGCGCCAGCAGCCAAAGACTATACTACAATGAGCAGTTCTTC
>TRBJ1-1|-|-|TRBV6-2/TRBV6-3
CASTGPWNTEAFF
TGTGCCAGCACCGGGCCGTGGAACACTGAAGCTTTCTTT
>TRBJ2-3|TRBD2|few|TRBV4-2
CASSQDRASGGADTQYF
TGTGCCAGCAGCCAAGATCGGGCTAGCGGGGGTGCAGATACGCAGTATTTT
>TRBJ2-1|TRBD2|few|TRBV28
CASSPTSASGNEQFF
TGTGCCAGCAGTCCGACTAGCGCCAGTGGCAATGAGCAGTTCTTC
>TRBJ2-1|TRBD2|-|TRBV7-6
CASSLVLAGDSDNEQFF
TGTGCCAGCAGCTTAGTTCTAGCGGGAGATTCCGACAATGAGCAGTTCTTC
>TRBJ2-7|-|-|TRBV4-1
CASSQETASSYEQYF
TGCGCCAGCAGCCAAGAGACAGCCAGCTCCTACGAGCAGTACTTC